Listed here are 17 T cell receptor beta chains from one sample, sequenced in a study of IL-17A CD8 T cells in psoriatic arthritis synovium. Assay: immunoSEQ multiplex PCR; the TCRdb copy retains only in-frame clones and omits some. The top ten clones hold around 11% of a sample with a few thousand clones, over 55% of them seen once. CD3+ T cells, isolated magnetically, got PMA and ionomycin for 1.5 hours before cytokine secretion labeling. Actively inflamed joints of psoriatic arthritis patients supplied the aspirated synovial fluid. Specimen: IFN-gamma+ CD8+ T cells from synovial fluid. As for subset: IL-17A-IFNgamma+ memory CD8+ (Tc1) cells. The source of these receptors is a human donor with psoriatic arthritis.

The rearrangement uses TRBV27 and TRBJ2-1; D assignment may be TRBD1 or TRBD2 (5 bases each). V was pared by 4 bases and J by 6 bases, with 13 bases between. Germline assignment: CDR1 MNHEY and CDR2 SMNVEV (reference sequence). The CDR3 contains 14 residues. The CDR3 nucleotides read TGTGCCAGCAGTTCCGGGGACCCTCTCAATGAGCAGTTCTTC. Its translation: CASSSGDPLNEQFF.

This clone occurred a few times. The chain is built from TRBV6-1 and TRBJ1-5, with D maybe TRBD1 (5 bases). The ends were cut back, 7 bases at V and 0 bases at J, with 13 bases in the middle. The germline V gene encodes CDR1 MNHNS and CDR2 SASEGT. The CDR3 is 15 amino acids. The CDR3 bases are TGTGCCAGCATTGGGGGAAGCGATAGCAATCAGCCCCAGCATTTT. Its protein product is CASIGGSDSNQPQHF.

The gene calls are TRBV4-1 and TRBJ2-7; possible D gene TRBD2, 5 bases. This CDR3 comprises 17 residues. V lost 0 bases, J lost 0 bases, and 15 bases lay in between. Germline V CDR1 and CDR2: MGHRA, YSYEKL. In DNA form, the CDR3 reads TGCGCCAGCAGCCAAGATCTTTGGAGCGGTAGCTCCTACGAGCAGTACTTC. Translated: CASSQDLWSGSSYEQYF.

This clone came up once. This chain uses TRBV4-3 with TRBJ2-6; 9 bases agree with TRBD1. Germline loops: CDR1 LGHNA, CDR2 YSLEER. The junction had 2 bases not matched to a gene; V was cut back by 3 bases and J by 2 bases. CDR3 length equals 16 residues. This chain's CDR3 is CASSQGTGTGANVLTF. CDR3 sequence (DNA): TGCGCCAGCAGCCAGGGGACAGGGACTGGGGCCAACGTCCTGACTTTC.

In its sample, this clone was seen once. V and J are TRBV12-2 and TRBJ2-4; TRBD2, the table's D call, was not compared with the DNA. TRBV12-2 is classified as a pseudogene. The CDR3 is 14 amino acids. The CDR3 reads CASRLVTTFNIQYF. The CDR3 nucleotides are TGTGCAAGTCGCTTAGTGACTACTTTCAACATTCAGTACTTC.

This clone came up a few times. The chain uses TRBV5-7 and TRBJ2-7, with 9 bases that match TRBD2. TRBV5-7 is an ORF, and what it does is uncertain. The V and J ends lost 0 bases and 6 bases, in that order; junction bases with no gene match: 4. The CDR3 covers 14 residues. The chain's CDR3 is CASSLVSGRFEQYF. The CDR3 region has the DNA TGTGCCAGCAGCTTGGTTAGCGGGAGATTCGAGCAGTACTTC.

The V and J genes are TRBV7-2 and TRBJ2-5; perhaps D is TRBD1 or TRBD2 (6 bases each). The CDR3 sequence is 15 residues long. Between the trimmed V and J ends, which lost 2 bases and 4 bases, there was a span of 14 bases. Per the germline V gene, CDR1 is SGHTA and CDR2 is FQGNSA. In nucleotides, the CDR3 is TGTGCCAGCAGCTTATGGGCGGAGGGGGGAGAGACCCAGTACTTC. Encoded protein: CASSLWAEGGETQYF.

The chain couples TRBV18 to TRBJ2-7; tentatively, D is TRBD1 (6 bases). Looked up from germline, CDR1 is KGHSH and CDR2 is LQKENI. The CDR3 runs to 19 residues. Trimming removed 4 bases from V and 3 bases from J, with 28 bases in between. For the CDR3, the DNA is TGTGCCAGCTCACGAAGATATCCCGGGACAATTTATCCCTACTACGAGCAGTACTTC. Amino acids: CASSRRYPGTIYPYYEQYF.

V gene TRBV11-2 combines with J gene TRBJ2-5, with D possibly matching TRBD1 (6 bases). Trimming stripped 3 bases from V and 3 bases from J, with 20 bases between. The CDR3 has 17 amino acids. Germline V gives CDR1 SGHAT, CDR2 FQNNGV. CDR3 sequence (DNA): TGTGCCAGCAGCTTCGGTTGGGGGCAACCAACTGAAGAGACCCAGTACTTC. Encoded protein: CASSFGWGQPTEETQYF.

The chain links TRBV4-1 to TRBJ1-5, with D unresolved. Germline V gives CDR1 MGHRA, CDR2 YSYEKL. CDR3 length equals 18 residues. Trimming shortened V by 1 base and J by 2 bases, and 18 bases separated the two germline ends. In DNA, the CDR3 is TGCGCCAGCAGCCAAGGGGGTTTCGGAGGGTTTGGCAATCAGCCCCAGCATTTT. Its protein product is CASSQGGFGGFGNQPQHF.

The J gene is TRBJ2-1, the V gene TRBV11-3; TRBD2 aligns across 11 bases. The CDR3 has 19 amino acids. V shed 5 bases, J shed 0 bases, and the junction held 12 bases outside the gene matches. Per germline, CDR1 SGHNT and CDR2 YENEEA. This CDR3 reads CASSQVTSGIGSSYNEQFF. In DNA, the CDR3 is TGTGCCAGCAGCCAAGTGACTAGCGGGATAGGAAGCTCCTACAATGAGCAGTTCTTC.

This chain connects TRBV9 to TRBJ2-1; 10 bases fit TRBD1. The CDR3 contains 16 residues. Germline values: CDR1 SGDLS, CDR2 YYNGEE. The trim removed 2 bases at V and 1 base at J, leaving 3 bases unmatched. This CDR3 is CASSVRTGGSYNEQFF. The CDR3 coding sequence is TGTGCCAGCAGCGTGCGGACAGGGGGTTCCTACAATGAGCAGTTCTTC.

This clone came up a few times. This chain links TRBV19 with TRBJ1-1, with 8 bases matching TRBD1. Trimming cost V 9 bases and J 1 base; bases outside gene matches: 1. This CDR3 spans 12 amino acids. The germline gives CDR1 LNHDA, CDR2 SQIVND (reference sequence). CDR3 nucleotide sequence: TGTGCCAGCGACAGGGGGAACACTGAAGCTTTCTTT. Its translation is CASDRGNTEAFF.

The chain has TRBV30 and TRBJ2-3; D remains unclear. Trimming took off 7 bases at V and 2 bases at J, with 10 bases between the two ends. This CDR3 is 12 amino acids long. CDR1 and CDR2 (germline): GTSNPN, SVGIG (reference sequence). CDR3 amino acids: CASIWFTDTQYF. The CDR3 DNA reads TGTGCCTCTATATGGTTCACAGATACGCAGTATTTT.

The chain uses TRBV18 and TRBJ2-3; the D gene is possibly TRBD1 (6 bases). Trimming shortened V by 0 bases and J by 1 base, and 8 bases separated the two germline ends. The CDR3 covers 15 residues. The germline gives CDR1 KGHSH, CDR2 LQKENI. CDR3 in DNA: TGTGCCAGCTCACCACCACAGGGCCGCACAGATACGCAGTATTTT. Its translation: CASSPPQGRTDTQYF.

The chain carries TRBV29-1 and TRBJ2-7; D tentatively reads TRBD1 or TRBD2 (5 bases each). Germline CDR1 SQVTM, CDR2 ANQGSEA. The V and J ends lost 0 bases and 4 bases respectively, with 10 bases between them. The CDR3 covers 13 residues. The chain's CDR3 is CSVEEGEGYEQYF. CDR3 coding DNA: TGCAGCGTTGAAGAGGGCGAGGGGTACGAGCAGTACTTC.

This chain joins TRBV6-1 and TRBJ2-6; tentative D call: TRBD1 (5 bases). CDR1 MNHNS and CDR2 SASEGT come from the germline V gene. The CDR3 has 16 amino acids. V lost 2 bases and J 1 base, leaving 9 bases between the germline ends. CDR3 protein: CASSENAGSGANVLTF. In DNA form, the CDR3 reads TGTGCCAGCAGTGAAAACGCAGGGTCTGGGGCCAACGTCCTGACTTTC.